This T cell receptor beta chain was identified during a study of cytomegalovirus exposure and HLA in healthy donors. PCR was performed using 60 Vbeta and 13 Jbeta primers. Measured with immunoSEQ multiplex PCR; TCRdb has only the in-frame clones, and not every one. The repertoire holds 30,000 to 40,000 clones, with roughly 64% as singletons. The V end lost 4 bases, the J end lost 5 bases, and 11 bases lay between the germline ends. The V gene's germline CDR1 is LNHDA and CDR2 SQIVND (reference sequence). The CDR3 is 13 amino acids. Sequenced input: PBMCs. The receptor's source is a man aged 35 to 55 in good health and CMV-seropositive. The V call is TRBV19, the J call TRBJ1-1, with a possible D match to TRBD1 (5 bases). This CDR3 is CASSSREGTEAFF. The CDR3 nucleotides read TGTGCCAGTAGTAGCAGGGAAGGGACTGAAGCTTTCTTT.